This T cell receptor beta chain was captured by sequencing in a study of T-cell reconstitution after alpha-beta-depleted transplantation in children. The TCRbeta library was prepared with unique molecular identifiers. In TCRdb, the PCR reads were re-called with MiXCR into one record per CDR3 protein. The sample consists of some 590,000 distinct CDR3 sequences, about 10% of them appearing once. The table lists this clonotype with many counts. Germline V gives CDR1 SGHDN, CDR2 FVKESK. The CDR3 sequence is 16 residues long. V shed 0 bases and J 4 bases; nucleotides not matched to a gene: 5. This receptor was identified in a human donor who donated a stem cell graft to a child with acute myeloid leukemia. The chain carries TRBV14 and TRBJ2-7, with 11 nucleotides matching TRBD2. This sample comprised PBMCs from the stem cell graft donor, obtained from the stem cell graft. CDR3 nucleotides: TGTGCCAGCAGCCAAGATCGACTAGCGGGACGTTACGAGCAGTACTTC. It specifies CASSQDRLAGRYEQYF.